Following are 4 T cell receptor beta chains from one sample sequenced in a study of T cells expressing NK-cell markers. TCRdb reprocessed the 5' RACE reads, keeping one entry per CDR3 protein, no DNA. This table lists roughly 110,000 distinct CDR3 sequences. Sequencing used blood T cells: a sorted CD56 or NKG2C T cell subset, CD4+ or CD8+ T cells, or bulk PBMC T cells (not recorded which). These receptors all come from a woman between 18 and 70 years old in good health.

The V call is TRBV12-3 or TRBV12-4, the J call TRBJ2-7; the D call of TRBD1 rests on TCRdb alone, since no DNA is present to check it. The CDR3 covers 17 residues. The CDR3 sequence: CASSPGTGGPSSYEQYF.

The CDR3 protein is CATSRDRGQGHGYTF. The chain has TRBV15 and TRBJ1-2; TCRdb indicates TRBD1, and absent DNA this call remains unverified. This CDR3 comprises 15 residues. Germline lookup yields CDR1 LNHNV and CDR2 YYDKDF (reference sequence).

V gene TRBV19 combines with J gene TRBJ2-5; TCRdb's assignment of TRBD2 cannot be checked, as there is no DNA. The CDR3 is made up of 14 amino acids. In germline, CDR1 is LNHDA, CDR2 SQIVND (reference sequence). This CDR3 reads CASRPSGGDETQYF. Full variable domain (remainder filled in from reference TRBV19 and TRBJ2-5): DGGITQSPKYLFRKEGQNVTLSCEQNLNHDAMYWYRQDPGQGLRLIYYSQIVNDFQKGDIAEGYSVSREKKESFPLTVTSAQKNPTAFYLCASRPSGGDETQYFGPGTRLLVL.

V is TRBV20-1 and J is TRBJ2-4; as DNA is missing, the TRBD1 call by TCRdb cannot be tested. Germline V gene lookup returns CDR1 DFQATT and CDR2 SNEGSKA (reference sequence). The CDR3 runs to 15 residues. The CDR3 here is CSARDRGTVKNIQYF.